This T cell receptor (beta chain) was retrieved from a study of OX40 agonist ivuxolimab in advanced cancers. At the level of the whole study: The costimulatory receptor OX40 (CD134) was targeted by ivuxolimab, a fully human IgG2 agonistic monoclonal antibody. Peripheral TCRbeta sequencing was intended to test whether TCR sequence diversity was altered and clonal T-cell expansion was caused by ivuxolimab. Among the 50 to 55 dose-escalation patients, around 19 had hepatocellular carcinoma, some 15 melanoma, 9 renal cell carcinoma and 9 head and neck cancer. The dose-escalation cohort was roughly 83% male with a mean age of approximately 59 years, ranging from about 23 to 85. Intravenous ivuxolimab was administered to patients every 2 weeks at six dose levels: 0.01, 0.1, 0.3, 1.5, 3 and 10 mg/kg. Partial responses were achieved by three dose-escalation patients, of whom one had hepatocellular carcinoma and two had cutaneous melanoma. Prior anti-PD-1, anti-PD-L1 or anti-CTLA-4 therapy was permitted, and checkpoint inhibitors had been received by roughly 40% of dose-escalation patients. The paper covers the monotherapy dose-escalation part of the phase I ivuxolimab trial, which included N ≈ 50 patients.

Genomic DNA was extracted from sorted cells for sequencing of the TCRbeta CDR3 region. TCRbeta CDR3 regions were sequenced using the immunoSEQ Assay. The immuneACCESS repertoire file appears here via TCRdb, limited to in-frame rearrangements. These files lack a portion of the clones; in checked studies, under half of the deficit traces to unresolved V genes, and the cause of the others is not known. The sample table shows roughly 70,000 clones, and around 89% are seen once. The ten largest clones capture just over 0.55% of the sample. Patients with a history of autoimmune disease or receiving systemic immunosuppression were excluded from the trial. Peripheral blood for TCR sequencing was collected from all dose cohorts at baseline, on cycle 4 day 1, and on cycle 7 day 1. Samples came from an open-label, multicenter, first-in-human phase I dose-escalation trial of ivuxolimab. Adults with locally advanced or metastatic melanoma, renal cell, hepatocellular, or head and neck squamous cell carcinoma were enrolled in the trial. Before TCR sequencing, CD4+ T cells and CD8+ T cells from peripheral blood were sorted into separate populations.

As concerns this clone: Its antigen specificity is not known. Base quality data are lacking; no much larger clone is found one base away.

What the study reported, not specific to this receptor: Antigen specificity was not determined for the clonally expanded peripheral T cells. Low levels of normalized T-cell clonal expansion were also seen in some patients who did not respond. After ivuxolimab, more expanded clones were found on average in CD8+ T cells than in CD4+ T cells. Clonal expansion of both CD4+ and CD8+ blood T cells was observed from baseline to week 6 at doses 0.1 to 3.0 mg/kg. Partial responders in the 0.1-3.0 mg/kg groups had among the lowest normalized peripheral clonal expansion, especially among CD8+ T cells.

The germline V gene specifies SGHRS as CDR1 and YFSETQ as CDR2. The CDR3 spans 14 residues, from the cysteine through the phenylalanine. Solely the CDR3 DNA is kept, with 42 bases framed from the first base. V and J lose 1 base and 3 bases, and a span of 9 bases separates them. This sample comprised CD4+ or CD8+ T cells sorted from blood, obtained in a trial of the OX40 agonist ivuxolimab. This receptor was obtained from an adult with an advanced solid tumor such as melanoma, head and neck, liver or kidney cancer. The rearrangement combines TRBV5-1 with TRBJ2-3, with the identity of the D gene unclear. The DNA sequence follows: TGCGCCAGCAGCTTGAACTTCGGAACAGATACGCAGTATTTT. Its translation reads: CASSLNFGTDTQYF.